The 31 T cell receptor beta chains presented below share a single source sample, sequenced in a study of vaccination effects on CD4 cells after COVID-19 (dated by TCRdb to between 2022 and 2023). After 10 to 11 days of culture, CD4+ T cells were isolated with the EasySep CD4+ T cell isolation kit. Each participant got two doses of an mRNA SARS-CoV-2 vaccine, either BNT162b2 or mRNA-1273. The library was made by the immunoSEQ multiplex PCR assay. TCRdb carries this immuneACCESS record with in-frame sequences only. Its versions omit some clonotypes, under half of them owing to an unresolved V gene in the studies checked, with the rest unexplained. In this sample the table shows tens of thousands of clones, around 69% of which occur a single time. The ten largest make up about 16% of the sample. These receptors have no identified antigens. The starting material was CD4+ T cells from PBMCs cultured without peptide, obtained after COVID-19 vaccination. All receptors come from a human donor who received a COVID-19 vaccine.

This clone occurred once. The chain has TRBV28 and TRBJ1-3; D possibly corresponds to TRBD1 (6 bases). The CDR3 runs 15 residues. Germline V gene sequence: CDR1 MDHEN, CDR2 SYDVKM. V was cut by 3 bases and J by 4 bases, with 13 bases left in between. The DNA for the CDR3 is TGTGCCAGCAGTTTTCCTACAGGGACGGGAAACACCATATATTTT. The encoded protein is CASSFPTGTGNTIYF. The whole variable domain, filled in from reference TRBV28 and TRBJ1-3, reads DVKVTQSSRYLVKRTGEKVFLECVQDMDHENMFWYRQDPGLGLRLIYFSYDVKMKEKGDIPEGYSVSREKKERFSLILESASTNQTSMYLCASSFPTGTGNTIYFGEGSWLTVV.

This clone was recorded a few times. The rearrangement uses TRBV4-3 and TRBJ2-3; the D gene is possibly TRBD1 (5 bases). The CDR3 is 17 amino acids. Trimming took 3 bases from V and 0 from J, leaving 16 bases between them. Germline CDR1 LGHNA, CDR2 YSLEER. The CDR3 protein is CASSHTTASLSTDTQYF. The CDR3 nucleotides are TGCGCCAGCAGCCACACGACAGCCTCTCTTAGCACAGATACGCAGTATTTT.

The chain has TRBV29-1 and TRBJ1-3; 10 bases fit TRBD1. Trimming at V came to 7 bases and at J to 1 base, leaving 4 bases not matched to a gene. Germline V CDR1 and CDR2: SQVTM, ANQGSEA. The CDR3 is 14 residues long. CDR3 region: CSALDRGSGNTIYF. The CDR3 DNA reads TGCAGCGCCCTGGACAGGGGGTCTGGAAACACCATATATTTT.

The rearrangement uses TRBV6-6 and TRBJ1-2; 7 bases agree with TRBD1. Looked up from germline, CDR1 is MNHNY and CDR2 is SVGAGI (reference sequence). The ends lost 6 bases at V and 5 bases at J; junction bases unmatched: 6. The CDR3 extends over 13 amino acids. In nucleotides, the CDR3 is TGTGCCAGCAGCAAGGGACAGTTTTATGGCTACACCTTC. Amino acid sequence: CASSKGQFYGYTF.

The CDR3 coding sequence is TGCGCCAGCAGCCACTGGGGGGGAGCTGGGGAGACCCAGTACTTC. Translating gives CASSHWGGAGETQYF. The chain recombines TRBV4-1 with TRBJ2-5, with TRBD2 matching 7 bases. V shed 3 bases and J 5 bases; nucleotides not matched to a gene: 9. This CDR3 spans 15 amino acids. From germline, CDR1 is MGHRA and CDR2 YSYEKL.

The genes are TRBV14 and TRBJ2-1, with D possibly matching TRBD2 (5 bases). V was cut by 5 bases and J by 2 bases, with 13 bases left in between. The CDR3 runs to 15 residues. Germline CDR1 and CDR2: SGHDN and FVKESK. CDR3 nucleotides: TGTGCCAGCAGCGCTCTGGCGGGCCCCTACAATGAGCAGTTCTTC. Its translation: CASSALAGPYNEQFF.

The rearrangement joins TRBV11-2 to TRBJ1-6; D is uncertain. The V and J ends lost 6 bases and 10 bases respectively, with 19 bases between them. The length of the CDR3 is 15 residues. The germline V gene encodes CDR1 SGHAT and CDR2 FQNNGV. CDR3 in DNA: TGTGCCAGCAGTCTAGGGTCCAGCGCCAGGTCACCCCTCCACTTT. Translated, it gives CASSLGSSARSPLHF.

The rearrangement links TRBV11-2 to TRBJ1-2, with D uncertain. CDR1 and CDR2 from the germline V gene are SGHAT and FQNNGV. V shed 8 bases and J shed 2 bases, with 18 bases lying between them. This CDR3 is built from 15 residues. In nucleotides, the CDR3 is TGTGCCAGCCACGTCGTTAGCGGCGGGAACTATGGCTACACCTTC. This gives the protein CASHVVSGGNYGYTF.

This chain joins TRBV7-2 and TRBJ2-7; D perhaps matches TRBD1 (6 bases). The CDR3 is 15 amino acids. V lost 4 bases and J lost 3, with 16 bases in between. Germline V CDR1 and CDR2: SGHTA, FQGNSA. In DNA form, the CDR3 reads TGTGCCAGCAGCTCCGCCGGGACACTTAACTACGAGCAGTACTTC. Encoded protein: CASSSAGTLNYEQYF.

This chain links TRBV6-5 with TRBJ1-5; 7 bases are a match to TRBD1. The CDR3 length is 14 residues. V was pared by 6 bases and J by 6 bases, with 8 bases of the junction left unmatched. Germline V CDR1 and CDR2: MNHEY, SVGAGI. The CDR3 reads CASRETGRAQPQHF. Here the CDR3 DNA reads TGTGCCAGCAGGGAGACAGGGAGGGCTCAGCCCCAGCATTTT.

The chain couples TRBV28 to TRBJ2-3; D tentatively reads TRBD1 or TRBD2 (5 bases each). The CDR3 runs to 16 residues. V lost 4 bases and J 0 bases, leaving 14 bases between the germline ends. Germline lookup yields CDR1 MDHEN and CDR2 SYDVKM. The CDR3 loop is CASSSPARDSTDTQYF. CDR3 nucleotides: TGTGCCAGCAGTTCCCCTGCCCGGGACAGCACAGATACGCAGTATTTT.

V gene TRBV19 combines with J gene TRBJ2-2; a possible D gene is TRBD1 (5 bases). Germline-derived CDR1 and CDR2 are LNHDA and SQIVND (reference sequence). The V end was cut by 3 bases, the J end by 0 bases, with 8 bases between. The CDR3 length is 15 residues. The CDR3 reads CASSMGQANTGELFF. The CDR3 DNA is TGTGCCAGTAGTATGGGGCAGGCGAACACCGGGGAGCTGTTTTTT.

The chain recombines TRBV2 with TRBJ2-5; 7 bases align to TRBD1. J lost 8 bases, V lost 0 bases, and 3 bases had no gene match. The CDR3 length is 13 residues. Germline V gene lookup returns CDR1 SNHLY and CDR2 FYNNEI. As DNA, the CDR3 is TGTGCCAGCAGTGAAGCAGGGGGCGCCACCCAGTACTTC. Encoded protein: CASSEAGGATQYF.

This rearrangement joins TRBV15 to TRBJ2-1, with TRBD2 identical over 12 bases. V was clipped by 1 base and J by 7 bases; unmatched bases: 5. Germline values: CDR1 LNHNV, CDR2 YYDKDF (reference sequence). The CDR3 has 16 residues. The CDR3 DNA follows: TGTGCCACCAGCAGAGGGCTAGCGGGGGGGATTAATGAGCAGTTCTTC. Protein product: CATSRGLAGGINEQFF.

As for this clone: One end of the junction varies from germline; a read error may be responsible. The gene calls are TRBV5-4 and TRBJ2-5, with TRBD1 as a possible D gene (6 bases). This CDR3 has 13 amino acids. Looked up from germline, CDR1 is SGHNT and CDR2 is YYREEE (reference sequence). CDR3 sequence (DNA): TGTGCCAGCGGCTTGGACAGTGAGGAGACCCAGTACTTC. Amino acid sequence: CASGLDSEETQYF.

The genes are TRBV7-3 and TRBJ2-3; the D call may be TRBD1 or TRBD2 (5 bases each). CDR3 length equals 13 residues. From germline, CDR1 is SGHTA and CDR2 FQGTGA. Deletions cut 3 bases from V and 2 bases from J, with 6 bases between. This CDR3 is CASSLGTTDTQYF. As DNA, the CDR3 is TGTGCCAGCAGCTTGGGGACCACAGATACGCAGTATTTT.

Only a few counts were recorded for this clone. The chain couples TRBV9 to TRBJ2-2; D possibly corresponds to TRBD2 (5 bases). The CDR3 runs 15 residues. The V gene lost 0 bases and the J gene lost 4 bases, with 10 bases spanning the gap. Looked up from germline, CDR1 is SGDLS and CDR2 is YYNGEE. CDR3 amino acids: CASSVGRVATGELFF. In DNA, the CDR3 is TGTGCCAGCAGCGTAGGGCGGGTGGCCACCGGGGAGCTGTTTTTT. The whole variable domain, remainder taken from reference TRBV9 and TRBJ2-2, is DSGVTQTPKHLITATGQRVTLRCSPRSGDLSVYWYQQSLDQGLQFLIQYYNGEERAKGNILERFSAQQFPDLHSELNLSSLELGDSALYFCASSVGRVATGELFFGEGSRLTVL.

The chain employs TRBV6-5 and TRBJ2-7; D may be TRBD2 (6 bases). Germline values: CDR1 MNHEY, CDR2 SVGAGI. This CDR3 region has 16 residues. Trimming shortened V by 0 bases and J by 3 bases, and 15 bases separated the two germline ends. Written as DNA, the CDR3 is TGTGCCAGCAGTTACTCCGTTCTGCGGGGACGCTACGAGCAGTACTTC. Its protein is CASSYSVLRGRYEQYF.

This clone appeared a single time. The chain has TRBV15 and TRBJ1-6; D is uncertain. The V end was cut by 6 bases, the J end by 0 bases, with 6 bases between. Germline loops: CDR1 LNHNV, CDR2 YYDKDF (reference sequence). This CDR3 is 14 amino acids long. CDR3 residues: CATSGSSYNSPLHF. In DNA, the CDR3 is TGTGCCACCAGTGGGAGCTCCTATAATTCACCCCTCCACTTT.

CDR3: CASSQGSCGQGGEKLFF. CDR3 DNA: TGTGCCAGCAGCCAAGGTAGTTGTGGACAGGGGGGCGAAAAACTGTTTTTT. The chain has TRBV3-1 (or the pseudogene TRBV3-2) and TRBJ1-4; 10 nucleotides match TRBD1. CDR1 and CDR2 (germline): LGHDT, YNNKEL (reference sequence). The CDR3 consists of 17 residues. Germline trimming cut 1 base from V and 8 bases from J; bases unmatched to any gene: 10.

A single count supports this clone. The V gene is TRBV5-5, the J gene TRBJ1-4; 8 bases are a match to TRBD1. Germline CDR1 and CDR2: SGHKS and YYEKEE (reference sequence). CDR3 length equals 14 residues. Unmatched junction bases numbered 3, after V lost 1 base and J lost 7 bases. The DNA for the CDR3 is TGTGCCAGCAGCTTGCCACAGGGGGGTGAAAAACTGTTTTTT. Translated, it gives CASSLPQGGEKLFF.

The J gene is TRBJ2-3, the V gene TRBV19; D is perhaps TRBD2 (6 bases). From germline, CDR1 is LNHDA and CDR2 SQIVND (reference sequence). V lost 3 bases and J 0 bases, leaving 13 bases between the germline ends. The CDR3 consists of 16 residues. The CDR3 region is CASSIRSGTSTDTQYF. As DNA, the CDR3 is TGTGCCAGTAGTATCCGGTCCGGGACTAGCACAGATACGCAGTATTTT.

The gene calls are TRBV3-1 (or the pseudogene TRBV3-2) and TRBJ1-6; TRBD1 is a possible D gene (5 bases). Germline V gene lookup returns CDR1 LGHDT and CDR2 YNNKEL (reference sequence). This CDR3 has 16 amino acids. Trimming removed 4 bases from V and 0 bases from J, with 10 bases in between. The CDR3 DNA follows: TGTGCCAGCAGCCGGGGGGTCATCTCCTATAATTCACCCCTCCACTTT. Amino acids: CASSRGVISYNSPLHF.

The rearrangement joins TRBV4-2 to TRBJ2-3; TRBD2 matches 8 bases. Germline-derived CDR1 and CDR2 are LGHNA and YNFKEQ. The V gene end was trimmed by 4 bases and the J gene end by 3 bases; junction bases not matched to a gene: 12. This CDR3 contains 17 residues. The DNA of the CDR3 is TGTGCCAGCAGCCCTGTCTGGATGCGCGGGAGGACAGATACGCAGTATTTT. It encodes CASSPVWMRGRTDTQYF.

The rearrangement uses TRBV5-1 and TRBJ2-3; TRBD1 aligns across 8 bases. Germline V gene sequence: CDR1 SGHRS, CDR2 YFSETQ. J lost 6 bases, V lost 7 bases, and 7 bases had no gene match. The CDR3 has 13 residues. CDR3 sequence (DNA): TGCGCCAGCCGCGGCCAGGGGGCCGATACGCAGTATTTT. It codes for CASRGQGADTQYF.

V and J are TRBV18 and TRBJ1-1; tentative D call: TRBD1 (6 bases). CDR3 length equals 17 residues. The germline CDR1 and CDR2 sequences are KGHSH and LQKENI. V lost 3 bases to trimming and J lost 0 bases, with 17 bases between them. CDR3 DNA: TGTGCCAGCTCACCCCGTCCAGGGGCTGCCATGAACACTGAAGCTTTCTTT. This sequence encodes CASSPRPGAAMNTEAFF. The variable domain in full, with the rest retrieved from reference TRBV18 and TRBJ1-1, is NAGVMQNPRHLVRRRGQEARLRCSPMKGHSHVYWYRQLPEEGLKFMVYLQKENIIDESGMPKERFSAEFPKEGPSILRIQQVVRGDSAAYFCASSPRPGAAMNTEAFFGQGTRLTVV.

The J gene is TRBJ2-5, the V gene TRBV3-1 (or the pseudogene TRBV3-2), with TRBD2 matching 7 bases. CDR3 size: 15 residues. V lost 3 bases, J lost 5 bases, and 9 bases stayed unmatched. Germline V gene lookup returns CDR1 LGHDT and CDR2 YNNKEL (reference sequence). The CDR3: CASSHRLALGETQYF. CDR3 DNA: TGTGCCAGCAGCCACCGACTAGCCCTCGGGGAGACCCAGTACTTC.

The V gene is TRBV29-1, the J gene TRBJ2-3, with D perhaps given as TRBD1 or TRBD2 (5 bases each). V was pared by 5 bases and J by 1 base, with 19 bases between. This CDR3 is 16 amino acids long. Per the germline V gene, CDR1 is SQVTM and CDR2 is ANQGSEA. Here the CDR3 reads CSVTGVTGQGTDTQYF. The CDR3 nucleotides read TGCAGCGTTACCGGGGTCACGGGGCAAGGCACAGATACGCAGTATTTT.

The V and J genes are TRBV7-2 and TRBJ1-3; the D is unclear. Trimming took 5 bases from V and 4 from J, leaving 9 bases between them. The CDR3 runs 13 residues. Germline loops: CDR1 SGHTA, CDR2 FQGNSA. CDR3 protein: CASSPRSGNTIYF. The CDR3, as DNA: TGTGCCAGCAGCCCGAGGTCCGGAAACACCATATATTTT.

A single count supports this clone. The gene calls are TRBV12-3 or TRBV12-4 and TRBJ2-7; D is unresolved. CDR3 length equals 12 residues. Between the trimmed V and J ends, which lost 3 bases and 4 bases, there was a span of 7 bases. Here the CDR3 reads CASSFGKYEQYF. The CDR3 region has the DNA TGTGCCAGCAGTTTTGGGAAATACGAGCAGTACTTC.

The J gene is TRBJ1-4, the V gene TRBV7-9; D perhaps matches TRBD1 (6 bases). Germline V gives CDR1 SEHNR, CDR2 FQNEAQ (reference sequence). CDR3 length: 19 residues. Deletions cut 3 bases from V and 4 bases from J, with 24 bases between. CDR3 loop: CASSFTDRLQVHLNEKLFF. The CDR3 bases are TGTGCCAGCAGCTTCACCGACAGGCTCCAAGTTCACCTTAATGAAAAACTGTTTTTT.